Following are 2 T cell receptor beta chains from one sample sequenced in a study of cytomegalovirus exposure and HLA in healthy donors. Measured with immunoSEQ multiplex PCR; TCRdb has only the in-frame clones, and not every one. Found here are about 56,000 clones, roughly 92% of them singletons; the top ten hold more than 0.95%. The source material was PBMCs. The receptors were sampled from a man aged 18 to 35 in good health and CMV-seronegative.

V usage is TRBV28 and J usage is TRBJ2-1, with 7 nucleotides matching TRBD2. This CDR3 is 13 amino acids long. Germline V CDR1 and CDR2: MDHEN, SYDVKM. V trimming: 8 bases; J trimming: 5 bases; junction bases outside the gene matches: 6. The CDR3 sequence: CASCVGGHNEQFF. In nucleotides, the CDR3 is TGTGCCAGCTGCGTGGGAGGGCACAATGAGCAGTTCTTC.

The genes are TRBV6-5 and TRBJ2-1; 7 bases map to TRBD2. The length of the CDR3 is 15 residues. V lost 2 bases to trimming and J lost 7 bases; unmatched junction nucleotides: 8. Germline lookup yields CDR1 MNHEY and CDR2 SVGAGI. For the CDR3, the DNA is TGTGCCAGCAGTTACAGGAGACTAGCTAGTAATGAGCAGTTCTTC. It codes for CASSYRRLASNEQFF.